These T cell receptor beta chains were read from a single sample in a study of T-cell reconstitution after alpha-beta-depleted transplantation in children. TCRdb independently ran MiXCR on the PCR reads; one entry per CDR3 protein. The table includes over 80,000 distinct CDR3 sequences, 20% to 30% detected once. Sample: PBMCs, taken before TCRalphabeta/CD19-depleted stem cell transplant. The receptors shown here come from a boy aged 2-15 years with acute lymphoblastic leukemia, due to receive a stem cell transplant. Each CDR3 is given with its conserved first and last residue. D genes are given only for firm matches. The size field is filled for only some rows; it gives once, few, many or a size class.

J: TRBJ2-1
size: NA
D: NA
V: TRBV4-1
CDR3: CASSQGSRGEQFF
DNA: TGCGCCAGCAGCCAGGGATCCCGGGGGGAGCAGTTCTTC

J: TRBJ2-1
size: NA
D: NA
V: TRBV6-2/TRBV6-3
CDR3: CASSSGGNEQFF
DNA: TGTGCCAGCAGCTCAGGAGGGAATGAGCAGTTCTTC

J: TRBJ2-7
size: few
D: NA
V: TRBV7-3
CDR3: CASSSLTLGAYEQYF
DNA: TGTGCCAGCAGCTCCCTAACGTTGGGGGCCTACGAGCAGTACTTC

J: TRBJ1-6
size: few
D: NA
V: TRBV20-1
CDR3: CSAWPPTGRGSPLHF
DNA: TGCAGTGCTTGGCCGCCGACAGGCCGGGGTTCACCCCTCCACTTT

J: TRBJ1-1
size: NA
D: NA
V: TRBV5-5
CDR3: CASSHPQNTEAFF
DNA: TGTGCCAGCAGCCACCCACAGAACACTGAAGCTTTCTTT

J: TRBJ2-3
size: few
D: NA
V: TRBV10-3
CDR3: CAITAGLSPTDTQYF
DNA: TGTGCCATCACCGCAGGACTATCACCCACAGATACGCAGTATTTT

J: TRBJ2-7
size: NA
D: NA
V: TRBV28
CDR3: CASSLRVSTRIYEQYF
DNA: TGTGCCAGCAGTTTAAGGGTCTCGACTAGAATCTACGAGCAGTACTTC

J: TRBJ2-1
size: few
D: TRBD2
V: TRBV6-1
CDR3: CASRPSGFPYNEQFF
DNA: TGTGCCAGCAGACCTAGCGGGTTCCCCTACAATGAGCAGTTCTTC

J: TRBJ1-3
size: few
D: NA
V: TRBV5-1
CDR3: CASSFKAGNTIYF
DNA: TGCGCCAGCAGCTTTAAAGCTGGAAACACCATATATTTT

J: TRBJ1-2
size: few
D: NA
V: TRBV28
CDR3: CASSPSGYHYGYTF
DNA: TGTGCCAGCAGTCCATCGGGGTACCACTATGGCTATACCTTC

J: TRBJ2-4
size: many
D: NA
V: TRBV5-5
CDR3: CASSLSGTGLSHIQYF
DNA: TGTGCCAGCAGCTTGAGTGGTACAGGGCTGTCGCACATTCAGTACTTC

J: TRBJ1-1
size: NA
D: TRBD1
V: TRBV6-1
CDR3: CASIPQGAVTEAFF
DNA: TGTGCCAGCATCCCTCAGGGGGCTGTCACTGAAGCTTTCTTT

J: TRBJ2-1
size: few
D: NA
V: TRBV5-1
CDR3: CASSSSYEQFF
DNA: TGCGCCAGCAGCTCGTCTTATGAGCAGTTCTTC

J: TRBJ2-4
size: few
D: TRBD2
V: TRBV12-3/TRBV12-4
CDR3: CASSFGGSALAKNIQYF
DNA: TGTGCCAGCAGTTTTGGCGGGAGCGCCCTAGCCAAAAACATTCAGTACTTC

J: TRBJ1-1
size: many
D: NA
V: TRBV29-1
CDR3: CSVGDTVVFGAFF
DNA: TGCAGCGTTGGAGACACCGTGGTTTTCGGGGCTTTCTTT

J: TRBJ1-2
size: NA
D: NA
V: TRBV25-1
CDR3: CASSENLEEGLRGYTF
DNA: TGTGCCAGCAGTGAAAATTTGGAGGAGGGACTTCGCGGCTACACCTTC

J: TRBJ2-7
size: NA
D: NA
V: TRBV15
CDR3: CATSRDGLSGTEQYF
DNA: TGTGCCACCAGCAGAGATGGACTATCGGGCACCGAGCAGTACTTC